These T cell receptor beta chains were read from a single sample in a study of vaccination effects on CD4 cells after COVID-19. For these receptors, no antigen is known. The protocol was immunoSEQ multiplex PCR, while the TCRdb copy is restricted to in-frame clones and leaves out a portion. Of about 27,000 clones in the sample, roughly two thirds were seen once. Sample: CD4+ T cells from PBMCs cultured with SARS-CoV-2 spike peptides, taken before COVID-19 vaccination. These receptor sequences come from a human donor who received a COVID-19 vaccine. The conserved cysteine and the conserved F or W are not part of the CDR3 here. Clone size is given for some rows only: seen once, a few or many times, or a class if the clone is expanded.

V gene	J gene	clone size	CDR3 protein
TRBV5-1	TRBJ1-2	few	ASSLEGQRYGYT
TRBV3-1/TRBV3-2	TRBJ2-5	NA	ASSQAEREMRETQY
TRBV18	TRBJ1-2	once	ASSPSRQGDGYT
TRBV14	TRBJ1-2	NA	ASSQNRDRGRLGYGYT
TRBV3-1/TRBV3-2	TRBJ1-2	NA	ASSHEDRTGYT
TRBV5-1	TRBJ2-3	NA	ASGQSSTDTQY
TRBV5-1	TRBJ2-6	once	ASSLAWGNSGANVLT
TRBV29-1	TRBJ1-4	NA	SGRASTNEKLF
TRBV5-1	TRBJ2-7	NA	ASSLQGAYEQY
TRBV11-3	TRBJ2-2	NA	ASRLDPTGELF
TRBV6-1	TRBJ1-6	few	ASSEYHPRTGYNSPLH
TRBV7-2	TRBJ1-5	NA	ASSPQWGSNQPQH
TRBV5-5	TRBJ1-6	NA	ASSLPGTNSPLH
TRBV18	TRBJ2-2	NA	ASSPRGGELF
TRBV11-2	TRBJ1-2	NA	ASSHRQGSGYT
TRBV6-5	TRBJ2-7	NA	ATRWEGDEQY
TRBV2	TRBJ1-2	few	ASSLTGTANYGYT
TRBV4-1	TRBJ1-2	few	ASSQEGGEKNYGYT
TRBV19	TRBJ2-7	NA	ASSMGQGWTYEQY
TRBV9	TRBJ1-2	medium-sized	ASRNPKADRAHYGYT
TRBV5-6	TRBJ2-7	NA	ASSFLQGVYY
TRBV5-4	TRBJ2-3	few	ASSLGGSTDTQY
TRBV27	TRBJ2-6	NA	ASSLSGSGANVLT
TRBV6-1	TRBJ2-7	NA	ASSDPYEQY
TRBV7-8	TRBJ2-3	NA	ASSLGLAGAADTQY
TRBV19	TRBJ1-3	few	ASSHLQGSGNTIY
TRBV5-1	TRBJ1-2	NA	ASSARTGNEGYT
TRBV18	TRBJ2-5	NA	ASSFVWGNQETQY
TRBV30	TRBJ1-2	NA	AWSGGDYGYT
TRBV3-1/TRBV3-2	TRBJ1-1	few	ASSHGGSNTEAF
TRBV7-9	TRBJ1-2	once	ASSLRAREGGYT
TRBV18	TRBJ1-3	NA	ASSPPANSGNTIY
TRBV6-2/TRBV6-3	TRBJ2-2	NA	ASRPWRQGSSGELF
TRBV27	TRBJ1-1	few	ASSSPQGVRMNTEAF
TRBV12-5	TRBJ2-3	NA	ASGLGREEATQY
TRBV19	TRBJ2-3	NA	ARRGASGPNYSTDTQY
TRBV10-3	TRBJ2-7	NA	AISGQAVYEQY
TRBV5-5	TRBJ2-5	NA	ASSLAPSYQETQY
TRBV6-5	TRBJ2-1	NA	ASRPWTGADNEQF
TRBV19	TRBJ1-1	NA	ASSIDGFSTEAF
TRBV19	TRBJ1-4	NA	ASSMILGQVNEKLF
TRBV5-1	TRBJ2-7	NA	ASSLKRDSIYEQY
TRBV7-9	TRBJ2-5	NA	ASSLLGETQY
TRBV7-2	TRBJ1-5	few	ASSLATGNYQPQH
TRBV5-4	TRBJ1-1	once	ASSSGNTEAF
TRBV7-9	TRBJ2-3	NA	ASSFGQGGDTQY
TRBV6-2/TRBV6-3	TRBJ2-2	NA	ASSFSGGATGELF
TRBV10-1	TRBJ2-7	NA	ASSSDWGLEPYEQY
TRBV6-5	TRBJ2-7	NA	ASSYGAGTYTYEQY
TRBV5-8	TRBJ1-2	NA	ASSLEGGYT